The 9 T cell receptor beta chains given below trace back to one sample, sequenced in a study of response to subunit inactivated influenza vaccine. From the RT-PCR reads, TCRdb called clonotypes with MiXCR, one entry per CDR3 protein. This table has fewer than 600,000 distinct CDR3 sequences, less than 7.5% appearing once. The sequences come from PBMCs from blood, collected approximately 25 months after vaccination. These receptors were taken from a man in his fifties or sixties who received an inactivated influenza vaccine.

This clonotype was counted ten times or more. The rearrangement joins TRBV29-1 to TRBJ1-2; unclear D gene. Trimming took 6 bases from V and 8 from J, leaving 16 bases between them. Germline CDR1 is SQVTM and CDR2 is ANQGSEA. The CDR3 has 12 residues. This CDR3 reads CSVRVGSRGYTF. The CDR3 DNA follows: TGCAGCGTCCGGGTTGGCTCGCGGGGCTACACCTTC.

The J gene is TRBJ2-5, the V gene TRBV7-2, with D perhaps TRBD2 (6 bases). In germline, CDR1 is SGHTA, CDR2 FQGNSA. With 2 bases removed from V and 5 bases from J, the gap between germline ends came to 15 bases. The CDR3 totals 15 residues. DNA for the CDR3: TGTGCCAGCAGCTTACAGGGAGGAGCGGCCGAGACCCAGTACTTC. It encodes CASSLQGGAAETQYF.

The V call is TRBV24-1, the J call TRBJ2-3, with 12 bases lining up with TRBD2. Germline trimming cut 5 bases from V and 3 bases from J; bases unmatched to any gene: 8. Germline CDR1 and CDR2: KGHDR and SFDVKD. The CDR3 is 17 residues long. The CDR3 spells CATSGSLAGGRTDTQYF. The CDR3 DNA follows: TGTGCCACCAGTGGTAGCCTAGCGGGGGGGCGAACAGATACGCAGTATTTT.

This sequence joins TRBV11-2 and TRBJ2-5, with TRBD2 matching over 10 bases. Germline V gene data show CDR1 as SGHAT and CDR2 as FQNNGV. This CDR3 is built from 14 residues. The J segment lost 5 bases and the V segment lost 7 bases, leaving 7 bases of the junction unmatched. The CDR3 nucleotides read TGTGCCAGCACCCTTAGCGGGGGGAGGGAGACCCAGTACTTC. Its protein is CASTLSGGRETQYF.

Ten or more counts support this clonotype. This rearrangement joins TRBV7-2 to TRBJ1-1; D ambiguous. V was shortened by 3 bases and J by 1 base, with 12 bases between the two germline ends. The CDR3 spans 15 residues. In germline, CDR1 is SGHTA, CDR2 FQGNSA. The DNA of the CDR3 is TGTGCCAGCAGCTTCGCCCGACGGAGGAACACTGAAGCTTTCTTT. Its translation: CASSFARRRNTEAFF.

There are a few counts of this clonotype. The V and J genes are TRBV5-6 and TRBJ2-7; 8 bases map to TRBD1. This CDR3 has 14 residues. CDR1 is SGHDT, CDR2 YYEEEE, per germline. Unmatched junction bases numbered 5, after V lost 2 bases and J lost 4 bases. The CDR3 here is CASSLPGQEYEQYF. The CDR3 DNA reads TGTGCCAGCAGCTTACCGGGACAGGAATACGAGCAGTACTTC.

This sequence joins TRBV5-1 and TRBJ2-6; D is unresolved. V dropped 0 bases and J dropped 0 bases, with 7 bases sitting between them. Germline lookup yields CDR1 SGHRS and CDR2 YFSETQ. This CDR3 spans 16 amino acids. The CDR3 loop reads CASSLGGLSGANVLTF. The CDR3 DNA reads TGCGCCAGCAGCTTGGGTGGCCTCTCTGGGGCCAACGTCCTGACTTTC. Complete variable domain (other parts from reference TRBV5-1 and TRBJ2-6): KAGVTQTPRYLIKTRGQQVTLSCSPISGHRSVSWYQQTPGQGLQFLFEYFSETQRNKGNFPGRFSGRQFSNSRSEMNVSTLELGDSALYLCASSLGGLSGANVLTFGAGSRLTVL.

This clonotype was seen only a few times. This chain connects TRBV9 to TRBJ2-1, with D perhaps given as TRBD1 or TRBD2 (6 bases each). CDR1 is SGDLS and CDR2 is YYNGEE in the germline V gene. The CDR3 is 16 amino acids. Trimming took off 0 bases at V and 3 bases at J, with 13 bases between the two ends. The CDR3 region has the DNA TGTGCCAGCAGCGTAGAGGGGGGAGAGGGCTACAATGAGCAGTTCTTC. Translated, it gives CASSVEGGEGYNEQFF.

This clonotype was picked up a small number of times. The rearrangement joins TRBV5-1 to TRBJ2-7; 12 nucleotides line up with TRBD1. The CDR3 contains 15 residues. With 4 bases clipped from V and 3 bases from J, the junction kept 5 bases outside the gene matches. CDR1 is SGHRS and CDR2 is YFSETQ in the germline V gene. CDR3 nucleotides: TGCGCCAGCAGCAGGGGACAGGGGGCGGGCTACGAGCAGTACTTC. Translated: CASSRGQGAGYEQYF.